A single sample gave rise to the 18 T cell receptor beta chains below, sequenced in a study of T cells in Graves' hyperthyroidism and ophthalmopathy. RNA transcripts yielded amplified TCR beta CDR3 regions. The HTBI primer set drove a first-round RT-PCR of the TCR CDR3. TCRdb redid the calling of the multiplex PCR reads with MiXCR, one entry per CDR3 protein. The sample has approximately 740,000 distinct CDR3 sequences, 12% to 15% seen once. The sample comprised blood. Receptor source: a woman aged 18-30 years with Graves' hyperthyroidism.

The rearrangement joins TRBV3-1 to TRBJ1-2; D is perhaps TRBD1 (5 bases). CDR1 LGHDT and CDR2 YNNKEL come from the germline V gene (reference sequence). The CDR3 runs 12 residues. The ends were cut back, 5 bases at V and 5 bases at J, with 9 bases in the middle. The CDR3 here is CASSATDYGYTF. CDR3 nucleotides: TGTGCCAGCAGCGCGACAGATTATGGCTACACCTTC.

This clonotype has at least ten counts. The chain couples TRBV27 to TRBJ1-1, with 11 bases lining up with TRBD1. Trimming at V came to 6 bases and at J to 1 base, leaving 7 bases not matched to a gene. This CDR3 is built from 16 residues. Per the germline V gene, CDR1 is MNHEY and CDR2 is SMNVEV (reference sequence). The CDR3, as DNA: TGTGCCAGCAGGGCGGGACAGGGGGGTGGGAACACTGAAGCTTTCTTT. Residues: CASRAGQGGGNTEAFF.

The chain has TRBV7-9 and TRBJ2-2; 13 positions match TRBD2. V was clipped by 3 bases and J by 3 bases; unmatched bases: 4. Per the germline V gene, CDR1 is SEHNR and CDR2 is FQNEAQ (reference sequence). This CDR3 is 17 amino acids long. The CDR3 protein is CASSFGTSGTYTGELFF. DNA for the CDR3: TGTGCCAGCAGCTTCGGGACTAGCGGGACTTACACCGGGGAGCTGTTTTTT.

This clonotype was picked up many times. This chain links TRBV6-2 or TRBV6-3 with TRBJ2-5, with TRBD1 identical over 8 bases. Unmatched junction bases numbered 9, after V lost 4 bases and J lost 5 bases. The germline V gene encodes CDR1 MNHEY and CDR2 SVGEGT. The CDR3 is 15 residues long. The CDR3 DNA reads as TGTGCCAGCAGTTCTCTCGGCAGGGGGCGGGAGACCCAGTACTTC. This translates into CASSSLGRGRETQYF.

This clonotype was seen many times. As DNA, the CDR3 is TGTGCCTGGAGTTCGGGACGGATTAGTGCAACTAATGAAAAACTGTTTTTT. Encoded protein: CAWSSGRISATNEKLFF. V is TRBV30 and J is TRBJ1-4; tentative D call: TRBD1 (5 bases). The CDR3 runs 17 residues. The germline V gene encodes CDR1 GTSNPN and CDR2 SVGIG (reference sequence). Trimming pared 2 bases from V and 0 bases from J, leaving 16 bases between.

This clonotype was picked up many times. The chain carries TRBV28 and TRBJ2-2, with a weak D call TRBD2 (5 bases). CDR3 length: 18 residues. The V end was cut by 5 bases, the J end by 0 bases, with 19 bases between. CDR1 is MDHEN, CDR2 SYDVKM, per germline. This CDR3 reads CASSPHRWESANTGELFF. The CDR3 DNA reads TGTGCCAGCAGTCCACACCGGTGGGAGTCCGCGAACACCGGGGAGCTGTTTTTT.

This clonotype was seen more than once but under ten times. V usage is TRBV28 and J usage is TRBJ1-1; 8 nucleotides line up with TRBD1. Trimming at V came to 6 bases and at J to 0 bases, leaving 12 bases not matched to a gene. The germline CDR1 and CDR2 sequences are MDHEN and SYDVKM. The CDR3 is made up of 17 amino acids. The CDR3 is CASREIRGPMVNTEAFF. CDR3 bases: TGTGCCAGCAGAGAGATCAGGGGGCCTATGGTGAACACTGAAGCTTTCTTT.

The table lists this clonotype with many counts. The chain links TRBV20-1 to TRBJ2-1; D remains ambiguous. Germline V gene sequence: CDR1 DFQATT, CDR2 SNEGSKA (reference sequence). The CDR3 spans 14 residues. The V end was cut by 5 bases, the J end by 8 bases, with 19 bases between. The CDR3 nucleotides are TGCAGTGCTCCCTCCCCGAGAGCGAGCTATGAGCAGTTCTTC. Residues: CSAPSPRASYEQFF.

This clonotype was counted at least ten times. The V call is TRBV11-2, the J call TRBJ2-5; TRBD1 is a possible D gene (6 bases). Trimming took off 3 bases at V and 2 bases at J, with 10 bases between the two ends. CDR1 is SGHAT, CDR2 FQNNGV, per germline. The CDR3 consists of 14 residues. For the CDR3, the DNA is TGTGCCAGCAGCTTGCCCAGGGGACAAGAGACCCAGTACTTC. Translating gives CASSLPRGQETQYF.

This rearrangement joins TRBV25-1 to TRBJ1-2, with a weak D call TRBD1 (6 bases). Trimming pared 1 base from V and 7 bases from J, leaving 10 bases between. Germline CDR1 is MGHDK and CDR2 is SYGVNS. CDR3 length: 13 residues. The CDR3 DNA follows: TGTGCCAGCAGTGAATGGGGGGCCGGTGGCTACACCTTC. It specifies CASSEWGAGGYTF.

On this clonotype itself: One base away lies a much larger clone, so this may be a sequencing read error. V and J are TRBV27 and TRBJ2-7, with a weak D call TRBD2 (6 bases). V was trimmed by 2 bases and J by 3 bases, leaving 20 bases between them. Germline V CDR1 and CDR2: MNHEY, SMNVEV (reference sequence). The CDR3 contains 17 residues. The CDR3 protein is CASSLPPTRPTIYEQYF. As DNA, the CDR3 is TGTGCCAGCAGTTTACCCCCGACTAGGCCCACTATCTACGAGCAGTACTTC.

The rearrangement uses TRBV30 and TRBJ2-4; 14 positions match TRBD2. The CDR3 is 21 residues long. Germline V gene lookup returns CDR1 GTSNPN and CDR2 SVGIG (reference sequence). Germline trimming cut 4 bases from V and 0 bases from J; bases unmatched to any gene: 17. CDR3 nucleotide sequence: TGTGCCTGGACGACCGGGACTAGCGGGAGTCCCCGAACCTTAGCCAAAAACATTCAGTACTTC. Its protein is CAWTTGTSGSPRTLAKNIQYF. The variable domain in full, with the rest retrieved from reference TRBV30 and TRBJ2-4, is SQTIHQWPATLVQPVGSPLSLECTVEGTSNPNLYWYRQAAGRGLQLLFYSVGIGQISSEVPQNLSASRPQDRQFILSSKKLLLSDSGFYLCAWTTGTSGSPRTLAKNIQYFGAGTRLSVL.

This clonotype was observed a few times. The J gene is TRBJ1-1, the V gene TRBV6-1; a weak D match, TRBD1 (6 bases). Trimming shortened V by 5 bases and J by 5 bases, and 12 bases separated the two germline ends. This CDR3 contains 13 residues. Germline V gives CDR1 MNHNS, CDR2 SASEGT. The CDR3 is CASSRGASTEAFF. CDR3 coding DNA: TGTGCCAGCAGTCGGGGGGCATCTACTGAAGCTTTCTTT.

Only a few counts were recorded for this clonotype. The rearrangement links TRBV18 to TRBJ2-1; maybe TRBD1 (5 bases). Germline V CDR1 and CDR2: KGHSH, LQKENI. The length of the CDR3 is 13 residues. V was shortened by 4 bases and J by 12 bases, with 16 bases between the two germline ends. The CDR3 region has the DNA TGTGCCAGCTCACTGGGGCAGGGTCCCGGGCAGTTCTTC. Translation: CASSLGQGPGQFF.

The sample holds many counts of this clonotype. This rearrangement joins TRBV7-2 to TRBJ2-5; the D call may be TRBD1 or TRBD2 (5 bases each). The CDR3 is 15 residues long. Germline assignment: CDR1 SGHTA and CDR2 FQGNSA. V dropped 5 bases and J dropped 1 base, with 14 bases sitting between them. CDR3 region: CASSHLGTVQETQYF. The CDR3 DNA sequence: TGTGCCAGCAGCCACCTTGGGACGGTCCAAGAGACCCAGTACTTC.

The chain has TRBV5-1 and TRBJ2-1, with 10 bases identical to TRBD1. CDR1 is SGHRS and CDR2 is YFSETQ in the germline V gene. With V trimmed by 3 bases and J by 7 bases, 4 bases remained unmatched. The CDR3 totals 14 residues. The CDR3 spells CASSWDRGGNEQFF. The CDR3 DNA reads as TGCGCCAGCAGCTGGGACAGGGGTGGGAATGAGCAGTTCTTC.

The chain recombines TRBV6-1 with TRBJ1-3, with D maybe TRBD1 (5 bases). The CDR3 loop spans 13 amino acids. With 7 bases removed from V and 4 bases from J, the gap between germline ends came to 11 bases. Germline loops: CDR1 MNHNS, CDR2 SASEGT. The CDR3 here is CASNQGRGNTIYF. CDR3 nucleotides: TGTGCCAGCAACCAGGGCAGGGGAAACACCATATATTTT.

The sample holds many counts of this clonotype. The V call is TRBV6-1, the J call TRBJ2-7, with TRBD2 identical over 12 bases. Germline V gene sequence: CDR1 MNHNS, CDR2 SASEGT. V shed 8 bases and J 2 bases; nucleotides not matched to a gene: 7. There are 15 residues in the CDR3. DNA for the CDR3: TGTGCCAGCTCACGACTAGCGGGAGTTACCTACGAGCAGTACTTC. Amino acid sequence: CASSRLAGVTYEQYF.